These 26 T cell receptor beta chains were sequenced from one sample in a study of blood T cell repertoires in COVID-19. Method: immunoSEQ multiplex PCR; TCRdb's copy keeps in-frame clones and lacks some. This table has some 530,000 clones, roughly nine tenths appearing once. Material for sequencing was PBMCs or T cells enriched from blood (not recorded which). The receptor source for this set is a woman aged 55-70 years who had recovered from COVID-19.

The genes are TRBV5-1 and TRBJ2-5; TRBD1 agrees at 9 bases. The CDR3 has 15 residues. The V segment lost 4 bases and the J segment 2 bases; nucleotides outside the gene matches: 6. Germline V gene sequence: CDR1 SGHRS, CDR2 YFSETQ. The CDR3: CASSRGGQGQETQYF. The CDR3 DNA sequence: TGCGCCAGCAGCCGAGGGGGACAGGGACAAGAGACCCAGTACTTC.

The CDR3 DNA is TGTGCCAGCTCACAGCAGGGGCCGACTAATGAAAAACTGTTTTTT. This translates into CASSQQGPTNEKLFF. This sequence joins TRBV18 and TRBJ1-4; possibly TRBD1 for D (6 bases). The CDR3 is made up of 15 amino acids. Deletions cut 4 bases from V and 2 bases from J, with 11 bases between. Germline assignment: CDR1 KGHSH and CDR2 LQKENI.

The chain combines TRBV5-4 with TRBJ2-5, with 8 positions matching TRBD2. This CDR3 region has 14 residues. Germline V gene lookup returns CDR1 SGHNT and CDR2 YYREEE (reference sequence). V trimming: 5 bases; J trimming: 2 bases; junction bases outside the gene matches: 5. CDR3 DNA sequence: TGTGCCAGCAGTCAATCGGGGGGGCAAGAGACCCAGTACTTC. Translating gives CASSQSGGQETQYF.

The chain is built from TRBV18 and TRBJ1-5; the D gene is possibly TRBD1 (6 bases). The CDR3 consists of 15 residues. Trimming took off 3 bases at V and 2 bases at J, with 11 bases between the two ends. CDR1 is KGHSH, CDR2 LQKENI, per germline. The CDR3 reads CASSPQQGGNQPQHF. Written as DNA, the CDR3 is TGTGCCAGCTCACCGCAACAGGGAGGCAATCAGCCCCAGCATTTT.

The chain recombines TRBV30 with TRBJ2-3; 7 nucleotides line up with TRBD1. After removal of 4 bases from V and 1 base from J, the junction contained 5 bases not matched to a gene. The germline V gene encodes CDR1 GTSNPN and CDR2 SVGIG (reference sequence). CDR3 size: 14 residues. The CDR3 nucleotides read TGTGCCTGGACTAATACAGGGGGCACAGATACGCAGTATTTT. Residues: CAWTNTGGTDTQYF.

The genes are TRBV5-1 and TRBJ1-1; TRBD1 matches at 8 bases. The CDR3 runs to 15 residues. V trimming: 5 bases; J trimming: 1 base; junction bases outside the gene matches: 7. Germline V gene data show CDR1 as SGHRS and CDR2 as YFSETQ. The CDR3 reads CASSLTGVGNTEAFF. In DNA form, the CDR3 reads TGCGCCAGCAGTCTGACAGGGGTAGGGAACACTGAAGCTTTCTTT.

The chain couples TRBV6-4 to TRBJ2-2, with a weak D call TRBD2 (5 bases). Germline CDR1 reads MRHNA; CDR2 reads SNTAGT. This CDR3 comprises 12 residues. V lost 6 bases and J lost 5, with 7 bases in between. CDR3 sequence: CASRRGTGELFF. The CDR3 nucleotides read TGTGCCAGCAGGAGAGGGACCGGGGAGCTGTTTTTT.

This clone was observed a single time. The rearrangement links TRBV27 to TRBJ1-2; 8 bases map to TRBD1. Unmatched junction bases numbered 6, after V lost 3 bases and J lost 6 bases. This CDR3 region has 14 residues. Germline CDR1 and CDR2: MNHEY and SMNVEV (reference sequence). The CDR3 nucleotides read TGTGCCAGCAGTTTCAGGGACAGGTTCGATGGCTACACCTTC. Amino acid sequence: CASSFRDRFDGYTF.

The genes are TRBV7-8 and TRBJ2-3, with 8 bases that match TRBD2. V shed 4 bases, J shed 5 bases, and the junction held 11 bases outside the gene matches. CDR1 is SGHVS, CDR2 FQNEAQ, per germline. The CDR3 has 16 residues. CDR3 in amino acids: CASSSRVGLGGDTQYF. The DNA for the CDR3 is TGTGCCAGCAGCTCTAGGGTGGGACTAGGCGGAGATACGCAGTATTTT.

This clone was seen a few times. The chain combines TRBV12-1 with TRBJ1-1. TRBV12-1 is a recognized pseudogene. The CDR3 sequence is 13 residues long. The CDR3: CASTPRGNTEAFF. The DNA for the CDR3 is TGTGCCAGCACCCCGCGGGGCAACACTGAAGCTTTCTTT.

As DNA, the CDR3 is TGCAGCGTAATAAAGGGTGGGAGCACTGAAGCTTTCTTT. Translation gives CSVIKGGSTEAFF. V is TRBV29-1 and J is TRBJ1-1; the D is unclear. V shed 6 bases and J shed 4 bases, with 15 bases lying between them. Germline CDR1 reads SQVTM; CDR2 reads ANQGSEA. The CDR3 has 13 residues.

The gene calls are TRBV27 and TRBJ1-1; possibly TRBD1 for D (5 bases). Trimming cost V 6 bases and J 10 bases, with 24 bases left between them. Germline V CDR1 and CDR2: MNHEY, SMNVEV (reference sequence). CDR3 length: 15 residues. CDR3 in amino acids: CASSPRRATEGRAFF. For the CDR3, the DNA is TGTGCCAGCAGCCCCCGGAGGGCGACGGAGGGGAGAGCTTTCTTT.

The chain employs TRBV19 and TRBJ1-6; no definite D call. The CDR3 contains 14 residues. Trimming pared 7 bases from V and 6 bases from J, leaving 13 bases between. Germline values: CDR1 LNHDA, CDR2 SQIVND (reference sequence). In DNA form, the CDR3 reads TGTGCCAGTACCCCCGGGGTAGGTAATTCACCCCTCCACTTT. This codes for CASTPGVGNSPLHF.

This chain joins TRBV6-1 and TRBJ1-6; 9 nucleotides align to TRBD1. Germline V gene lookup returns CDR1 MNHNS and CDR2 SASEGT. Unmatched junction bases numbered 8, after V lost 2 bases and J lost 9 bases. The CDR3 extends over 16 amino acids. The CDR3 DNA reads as TGTGCCAGCAGTGAATCGGGACAGGGTCTATTTTCACCCCTCCACTTT. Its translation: CASSESGQGLFSPLHF.

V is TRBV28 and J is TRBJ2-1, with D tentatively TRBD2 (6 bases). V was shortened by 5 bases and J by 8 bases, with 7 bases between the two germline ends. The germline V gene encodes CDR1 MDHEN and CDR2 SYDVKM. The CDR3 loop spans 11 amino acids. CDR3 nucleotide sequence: TGTGCCAGCAGTGGGGGGTATGAGCAGTTCTTC. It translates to CASSGGYEQFF.

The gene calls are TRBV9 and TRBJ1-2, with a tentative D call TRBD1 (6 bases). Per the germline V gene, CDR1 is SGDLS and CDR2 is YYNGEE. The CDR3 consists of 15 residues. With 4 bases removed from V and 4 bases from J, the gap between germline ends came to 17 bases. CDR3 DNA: TGTGCCAGCAGCCCGCCCCAGGGGTTCGGCTATGGCTACACCTTC. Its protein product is CASSPPQGFGYGYTF.

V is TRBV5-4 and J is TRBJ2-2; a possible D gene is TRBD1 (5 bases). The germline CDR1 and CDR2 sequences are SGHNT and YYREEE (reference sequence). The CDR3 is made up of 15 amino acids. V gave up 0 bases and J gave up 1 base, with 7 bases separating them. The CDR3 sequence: CASSLGTGNTGELFF. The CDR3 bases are TGTGCCAGCAGCTTGGGAACAGGGAACACCGGGGAGCTGTTTTTT.

In nucleotides, the CDR3 is TGCGCCAGCAGCTGGACAGGGTCGGGTGAAAAACTGTTTTTT. It yields the protein CASSWTGSGEKLFF. The chain uses TRBV5-1 and TRBJ1-4, with 8 bases matching TRBD1. J gave up 7 bases and V 3 bases, and 5 bases lay outside the gene matches. CDR1 is SGHRS, CDR2 YFSETQ, per germline. This CDR3 has 14 amino acids.

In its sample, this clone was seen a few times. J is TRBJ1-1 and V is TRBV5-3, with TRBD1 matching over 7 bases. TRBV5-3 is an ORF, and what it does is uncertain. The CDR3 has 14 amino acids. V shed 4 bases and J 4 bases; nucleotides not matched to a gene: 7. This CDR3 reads CARSPGTDGTEAFF. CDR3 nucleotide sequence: TGTGCCAGAAGCCCCGGGACAGATGGCACTGAAGCTTTCTTT.

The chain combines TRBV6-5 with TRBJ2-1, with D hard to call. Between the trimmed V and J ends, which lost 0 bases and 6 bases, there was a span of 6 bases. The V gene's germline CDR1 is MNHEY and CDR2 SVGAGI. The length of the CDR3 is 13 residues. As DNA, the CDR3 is TGTGCCAGCAGTTACTCGCTGAGCAATGAGCAGTTCTTC. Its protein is CASSYSLSNEQFF.

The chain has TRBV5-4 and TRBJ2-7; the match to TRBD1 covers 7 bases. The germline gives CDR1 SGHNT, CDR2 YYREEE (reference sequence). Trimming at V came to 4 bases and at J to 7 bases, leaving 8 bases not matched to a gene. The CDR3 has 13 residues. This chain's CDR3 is CASSTTGFGEQYF. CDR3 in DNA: TGTGCCAGCAGCACGACAGGGTTCGGAGAGCAGTACTTC. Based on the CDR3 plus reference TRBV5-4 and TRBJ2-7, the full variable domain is ETGVTQSPTHLIKTRGQQVTLRCSSQSGHNTVSWYQQALGQGPQFIFQYYREEENGRGNFPPRFSGLQFPNYSSELNVNALELDDSALYLCASSTTGFGEQYFGPGTRLTVT.

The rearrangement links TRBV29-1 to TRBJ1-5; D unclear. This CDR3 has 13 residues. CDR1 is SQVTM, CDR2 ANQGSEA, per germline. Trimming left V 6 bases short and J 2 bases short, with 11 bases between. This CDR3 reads CSVAGGGNQPQHF. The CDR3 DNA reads TGCAGCGTAGCCGGCGGGGGCAATCAGCCCCAGCATTTT.

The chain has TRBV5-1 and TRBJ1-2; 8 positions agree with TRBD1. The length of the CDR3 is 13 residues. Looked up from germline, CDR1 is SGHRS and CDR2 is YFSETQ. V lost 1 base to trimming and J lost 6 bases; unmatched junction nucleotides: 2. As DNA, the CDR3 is TGCGCCAGCAGCTTGTTGACAGGGGATGGCTACACCTTC. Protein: CASSLLTGDGYTF.

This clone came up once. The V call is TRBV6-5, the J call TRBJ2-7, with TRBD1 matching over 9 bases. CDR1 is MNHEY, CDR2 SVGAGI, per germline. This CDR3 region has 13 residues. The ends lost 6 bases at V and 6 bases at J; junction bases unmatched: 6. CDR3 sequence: CASSSTGGGEQYV. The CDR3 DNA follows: TGTGCCAGCAGCTCCACAGGGGGCGGCGAGCAGTACGTC.

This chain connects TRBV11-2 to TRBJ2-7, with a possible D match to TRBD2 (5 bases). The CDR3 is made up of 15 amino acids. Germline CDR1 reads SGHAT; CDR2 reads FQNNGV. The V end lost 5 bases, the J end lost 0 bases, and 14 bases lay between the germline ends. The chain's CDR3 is CASSPRRFDSYEQYF. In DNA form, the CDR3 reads TGTGCCAGCAGCCCCAGGAGGTTTGACTCCTACGAGCAGTACTTC.

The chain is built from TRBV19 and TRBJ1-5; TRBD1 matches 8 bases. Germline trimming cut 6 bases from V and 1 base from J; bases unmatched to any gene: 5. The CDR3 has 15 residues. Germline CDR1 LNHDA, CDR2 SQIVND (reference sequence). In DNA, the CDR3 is TGTGCCAGTAGATCGACAGGGGTCAGCAATCAGCCCCAGCATTTT. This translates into CASRSTGVSNQPQHF. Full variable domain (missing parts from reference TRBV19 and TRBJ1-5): DGGITQSPKYLFRKEGQNVTLSCEQNLNHDAMYWYRQDPGQGLRLIYYSQIVNDFQKGDIAEGYSVSREKKESFPLTVTSAQKNPTAFYLCASRSTGVSNQPQHFGDGTRLSIL.